Following are 13 T cell receptor beta chains from one sample sequenced in a study of T cell responses to AZD1222 COVID-19 vaccine. Using immunoSEQ multiplex PCR, the repertoire was profiled, and TCRdb retains in-frame clones only, with some absent. This sample has over 100,000 clones, with around 89% found just once. The sequenced sample was peripheral blood, obtained on day 0 of AZD1222 vaccination. These receptors all stem from an adult in good health.

The gene calls are TRBV27 and TRBJ1-3; no reliable D call. CDR3 length equals 14 residues. CDR1 is MNHEY, CDR2 SMNVEV, per germline (reference sequence). V shed 0 bases and J shed 0 bases, with 3 bases lying between them. The CDR3 DNA follows: TGTGCCAGCAGTTTATCGAGCTCTGGAAACACCATATATTTT. Amino acid sequence: CASSLSSSGNTIYF.

CDR3 bases: TGTGCCAGCAGCCCGGGACAGAACTATGGCTACACCTTC. This codes for CASSPGQNYGYTF. The rearrangement joins TRBV7-3 to TRBJ1-2, with TRBD1 matching over 7 bases. With V trimmed by 5 bases and J by 2 bases, 2 bases remained unmatched. This CDR3 region has 13 residues. Germline CDR1 is SGHTA and CDR2 is FQGTGA.

The J gene is TRBJ1-5, the V gene TRBV10-3; D unresolved. Trimming took off 7 bases at V and 0 bases at J, with 10 bases between the two ends. Germline assignment: CDR1 ENHRY and CDR2 SYGVKD. CDR3 length: 14 amino acids. CDR3 coding DNA: TGTGCCATCAAAGAGAGTGATAGCAATCAGCCCCAGCATTTT. This sequence encodes CAIKESDSNQPQHF.

The genes are TRBV6-5 and TRBJ2-7; D tentatively reads TRBD1 or TRBD2 (6 bases each). Trimming stripped 2 bases from V and 3 bases from J, with 11 bases between. Germline CDR1 reads MNHEY; CDR2 reads SVGAGI. The CDR3 extends over 14 amino acids. The CDR3 bases are TGTGCCAGCAGTTACGGGGGGCACCGCTACGAGCAGTACTTC. It translates to CASSYGGHRYEQYF.

V and J are TRBV10-1 and TRBJ2-7; no reliable D call. Trimming removed 7 bases at V and 6 bases at J, with 13 bases between. CDR3 size: 12 residues. Looked up from germline, CDR1 is WNHNN and CDR2 is SYGVQD (reference sequence). This CDR3 is CASMGPRREQYF. CDR3 nucleotide sequence: TGCGCCAGCATGGGCCCCCGGCGCGAGCAGTACTTC.

The chain links TRBV2 to TRBJ2-5; the D gene is possibly TRBD1 (6 bases). Germline CDR1 is SNHLY and CDR2 is FYNNEI. CDR3 size: 12 residues. With 10 bases removed from V and 1 base from J, the gap between germline ends came to 10 bases. CDR3 DNA sequence: TGTGCCATCTCGGACAGCCAAGAGACCCAGTACTTC. This sequence encodes CAISDSQETQYF. Looking up the rest from reference TRBV2 and TRBJ2-5 gives the full variable domain: EPEVTQTPSHQVTQMGQEVILRCVPISNHLYFYWYRQILGQKVEFLVSFYNNEISEKSEIFDDQFSVERPDGSNFTLKIRSTKLEDSAMYFCAISDSQETQYFGPGTRLLVL.

V is TRBV29-1 and J is TRBJ1-2; 7 bases line up with TRBD1. This CDR3 region has 13 residues. The junction had 8 bases not matched to a gene; V was cut back by 2 bases and J by 8 bases. CDR1 and CDR2 from the germline V gene are SQVTM and ANQGSEA. The CDR3 DNA follows: TGCAGCGTTGAACGGGGCCAGGGGGGCGGCTACACCTTC. Its translation is CSVERGQGGGYTF.

The rearrangement links TRBV10-3 to TRBJ2-3; the D call may be TRBD1 or TRBD2 (5 bases each). The CDR3 loop spans 18 amino acids. V lost 6 bases, J lost 0 bases, and 22 bases lay in between. Looked up from germline, CDR1 is ENHRY and CDR2 is SYGVKD. The DNA for the CDR3 is TGTGCCATCAGAAGCGACACCCCTAGTGGGGGTAGCACAGATACGCAGTATTTT. Translated, it gives CAIRSDTPSGGSTDTQYF.

This chain connects TRBV6-1 to TRBJ1-1; the D is unclear. Trimming pared 3 bases from V and 4 bases from J, leaving 9 bases between. The germline CDR1 and CDR2 sequences are MNHNS and SASEGT. CDR3 size: 13 residues. The CDR3 loop is CASSDWGTTEAFF. CDR3 in DNA: TGTGCCAGCAGTGATTGGGGAACCACTGAAGCTTTCTTT.

This sequence joins TRBV28 and TRBJ1-2, with 8 bases lining up with TRBD1. Germline CDR1 reads MDHEN; CDR2 reads SYDVKM. The CDR3 is 15 amino acids. Germline trimming cut 2 bases from V and 6 bases from J; bases unmatched to any gene: 8. The CDR3 reads CASSLVGMTGDGYTF. Written as DNA, the CDR3 is TGTGCCAGCAGTTTAGTAGGTATGACAGGGGATGGCTACACCTTC.

This sequence joins TRBV12-3 or TRBV12-4 and TRBJ1-1; perhaps TRBD1 as D (5 bases). V gave up 5 bases and J gave up 5 bases, with 12 bases separating them. The CDR3 is 13 amino acids. CDR3: CASSLGLETEAFF. The CDR3 nucleotides are TGTGCCAGCAGTCTGGGACTGGAAACTGAAGCTTTCTTT.

The V call is TRBV4-1, the J call TRBJ1-2, with D maybe TRBD1 (6 bases). The germline V and J ends were trimmed by 0 bases and 3 bases, with 11 bases remaining between them. Looked up from germline, CDR1 is MGHRA and CDR2 is YSYEKL. CDR3 length: 15 amino acids. The CDR3 reads CASSQDGNRDYGYTF. In DNA form, the CDR3 reads TGCGCCAGCAGCCAAGATGGTAACAGGGACTATGGCTACACCTTC.

The chain employs TRBV7-3 and TRBJ1-2; TRBD1 agrees at 8 bases. Trimming cost V 2 bases and J 5 bases; bases outside gene matches: 7. The germline CDR1 and CDR2 sequences are SGHTA and FQGTGA. The CDR3 is 15 amino acids. CDR3 nucleotide sequence: TGTGCCAGCAGCTTAGGACAGGGATCGAGGTATGGCTACACCTTC. This sequence encodes CASSLGQGSRYGYTF.